The 16 T cell receptor beta chains listed next were all sequenced from one sample in a study of metastatic and nonmetastatic thyroid tumors. TCRdb reprocessed the PCR reads using MiXCR. The table includes over 25,000 clones, 15% to 20% detected once. Every patient underwent thyroid surgery untreated. The sample taken for sequencing was blood. The receptors were gathered from a female donor with papillary thyroid cancer or a benign thyroid nodule (not recorded which). Some clones in this sample may be carry-over from other donors' samples.

This clone was observed at least ten times. The V call is TRBV27, the J call TRBJ1-1; 11 bases are shared with TRBD1. The CDR3 contains 15 residues. With 3 bases clipped from V and 4 bases from J, the junction kept 4 bases outside the gene matches. Germline CDR1 reads MNHEY; CDR2 reads SMNVEV (reference sequence). In DNA form, the CDR3 reads TGTGCCAGCAGTTTCGGACAGGGGGCTTTCACTGAAGCTTTCTTT. It is translated as CASSFGQGAFTEAFF.

This clone is medium-sized in the sample. This chain connects TRBV6-2 or TRBV6-3 to TRBJ1-1; D not resolved. The CDR3 consists of 15 residues. CDR1 and CDR2 (germline): MNHEY, SVGEGT. V shed 4 bases and J shed 0 bases, with 12 bases lying between them. The DNA of the CDR3 is TGTGCCAGCAGTTTCAGTGGACTCATGAACACTGAAGCTTTCTTT. Amino acid sequence: CASSFSGLMNTEAFF.

There are many counts of this clone. The gene calls are TRBV28 and TRBJ1-5; no clear D. The germline V and J ends were trimmed by 7 bases and 8 bases, with 12 bases remaining between them. The CDR3 totals 12 residues. CDR1 MDHEN and CDR2 SYDVKM come from the germline V gene. Here the CDR3 reads CASTINTKPQHF. The DNA of the CDR3 is TGTGCCAGCACCATAAACACTAAGCCCCAGCATTTT.

This clone showed up many times. The chain is built from TRBV5-6 and TRBJ1-5, with TRBD1 identical over 7 bases. The V gene's germline CDR1 is SGHDT and CDR2 YYEEEE. CDR3 size: 17 residues. The V segment lost 2 bases and the J segment 1 base; nucleotides outside the gene matches: 9. The CDR3 DNA follows: TGTGCCAGCAGCTTCCAGACAGGGATCAAGAGCAATCAGCCCCAGCATTTT. This codes for CASSFQTGIKSNQPQHF.

This clone has more than one count but fewer than ten. This sequence joins TRBV6-1 and TRBJ2-7, with TRBD2 as a possible D gene (5 bases). With 7 bases removed from V and 0 bases from J, the gap between germline ends came to 19 bases. Germline V gene data show CDR1 as MNHNS and CDR2 as SASEGT. The CDR3 spans 16 residues. CDR3 region: CASTPRGKTHSYEQYF. The DNA of the CDR3 is TGTGCCAGCACACCAAGAGGGAAGACTCACTCCTACGAGCAGTACTTC.

In its sample, this clone was seen many times. For the CDR3, the DNA is TGTGCCAGCGCCCCCTCGGGGGGCTGGAATGAGCAGTTCTTC. Translated, it gives CASAPSGGWNEQFF. J is TRBJ2-1 and V is TRBV13; D perhaps matches TRBD2 (7 bases). Looked up from germline, CDR1 is PRHDT and CDR2 is FYEKMQ (reference sequence). The CDR3 is 14 amino acids. The V end was cut by 8 bases, the J end by 7 bases, with 18 bases between.

This clone was detected many times. V and J are TRBV28 and TRBJ1-2, with TRBD1 identical over 10 bases. The CDR3 covers 11 residues. The trim removed 5 bases at V and 13 bases at J, leaving 4 bases unmatched. Germline V gene sequence: CDR1 MDHEN, CDR2 SYDVKM. CDR3 bases: TGTGCCAGCAGTCAACGGACAGGGGGCACCTTC. Amino acids: CASSQRTGGTF.

This clone has at least ten counts. The chain is built from TRBV5-6 and TRBJ1-3; no definite D call. This CDR3 comprises 14 residues. The germline V gene has CDR1 SGHDT and CDR2 YYEEEE. Trimming removed 4 bases from V and 4 bases from J, with 12 bases in between. CDR3 sequence reads: CASSPTGWGNTIYF. The DNA of the CDR3 is TGTGCCAGCAGCCCGACTGGGTGGGGAAACACCATATATTTT.

In the case of this clone: It may be a read error: a sequence one base away is much more abundant. The V and J genes are TRBV27 and TRBJ1-2, with TRBD1 as a possible D gene (6 bases). Looked up from germline, CDR1 is MNHEY and CDR2 is SMNVEV (reference sequence). CDR3 length equals 13 residues. The CDR3 loop is CPSSLSGGGGCTF. CDR3 nucleotide sequence: TGTCCCAGCAGTTTATCGGGAGGGGGTGGCTGCACCTTC.

This clone was counted many times. This chain uses TRBV7-2 with TRBJ1-4; 7 nucleotides line up with TRBD1. Per germline, CDR1 SGHTA and CDR2 FQGNSA. CDR3 length equals 16 residues. J gave up 7 bases and V 7 bases, and 15 bases lay outside the gene matches. For the CDR3, the DNA is TGTGCCAGCAACCCCAGGGGACAGCTGCGTGGTGAAAAACTGTTTTTT. Its protein product is CASNPRGQLRGEKLFF.

This clone was counted many times. The J gene is TRBJ2-7, the V gene TRBV7-2, with D perhaps TRBD1 (5 bases). CDR1 is SGHTA and CDR2 is FQGNSA in the germline V gene. The CDR3 is 14 residues long. Trimming cost V 0 bases and J 6 bases, with 12 bases left between them. CDR3 sequence reads: CASSLAAGKGEQYF. The CDR3 region has the DNA TGTGCCAGCAGCTTAGCGGCAGGGAAAGGCGAGCAGTACTTC. Supplemented by reference TRBV7-2 and TRBJ2-7, the full variable domain reads GAGVSQSPSNKVTEKGKDVELRCDPISGHTALYWYRQSLGQGLEFLIYFQGNSAPDKSGLPSDRFSAERTGGSVSTLTIQRTQQEDSAVYLCASSLAAGKGEQYFGPGTRLTVT.

This clone was observed many times. The V and J genes are TRBV11-3 and TRBJ2-5; a weak D match, TRBD1 (6 bases). Germline CDR1 SGHNT, CDR2 YENEEA. The CDR3 runs 17 residues. V shed 1 base and J shed 1 base, with 16 bases lying between them. DNA of the CDR3: TGTGCCAGCAGCTTAGGTCCTCCAACAGGGTCCCAAGAGACCCAGTACTTC. It translates to CASSLGPPTGSQETQYF.

In its sample, this clone was seen many times. This rearrangement joins TRBV12-3 or TRBV12-4 to TRBJ2-3; D perhaps matches TRBD2 (5 bases). V dropped 7 bases and J dropped 1 base, with 15 bases sitting between them. This CDR3 region has 15 residues. CDR3 DNA sequence: TGTGCCAGCAAGAGCGGTCCGTATGGCACAGATACGCAGTATTTT. Protein product: CASKSGPYGTDTQYF.

The chain links TRBV7-9 to TRBJ2-7; D remains unclear. The V gene's germline CDR1 is SEHNR and CDR2 FQNEAQ (reference sequence). Trimming cost V 1 base and J 7 bases, with 11 bases left between them. The CDR3 length is 13 residues. The CDR3 reads CASSLGVSLEQYF. For the CDR3, the DNA is TGTGCCAGCAGCTTAGGGGTTAGCTTGGAGCAGTACTTC.

There are many counts of this clone. The V gene is TRBV7-8, the J gene TRBJ1-1; 9 positions match TRBD1. The CDR3 is 15 residues long. From germline, CDR1 is SGHVS and CDR2 FQNEAQ. V gave up 2 bases and J gave up 6 bases; unmatched junction bases: 7. CDR3 DNA sequence: TGTGCCAGCAGCTTACAGACAGGGGGTTTGGCTGAAGCTTTCTTT. Translated, it gives CASSLQTGGLAEAFF.

This clone has at least ten counts. The V call is TRBV2, the J call TRBJ2-2; no firm D call. V lost 5 bases and J 2 bases, leaving 9 bases between the germline ends. Germline V gene data show CDR1 as SNHLY and CDR2 as FYNNEI. The CDR3 covers 14 residues. The CDR3 is CASSPVYNTGELFF. For the CDR3, the DNA is TGTGCCAGCAGTCCGGTATACAACACCGGGGAGCTGTTTTTT. Combining the CDR3 with reference TRBV2 and TRBJ2-2 gives the whole variable domain EPEVTQTPSHQVTQMGQEVILRCVPISNHLYFYWYRQILGQKVEFLVSFYNNEISEKSEIFDDQFSVERPDGSNFTLKIRSTKLEDSAMYFCASSPVYNTGELFFGEGSRLTVL.